These 16 T cell receptor beta chains were sequenced from one sample in a study of CD8 T cells in ankylosing spondylitis. The study's findings and limits: For ankylosing spondylitis blood, a TCR beta motif of under 10 highly homologous variants appeared characteristic.

One entry per CDR3 protein results from TCRdb running MiXCR on the 5' RACE reads. The data hold about 540,000 distinct CDR3 sequences, with roughly 13% observed a single time. No antigen is known for these receptors. The sequencing input was blood, either unsorted or a sorted T cell fraction (not recorded which). The receptors come from a male donor with ankylosing spondylitis.

The sample holds a few counts of this clonotype. V and J are TRBV12-3 or TRBV12-4 and TRBJ2-3; 14 bases agree with TRBD2. The CDR3 has 15 amino acids. Unmatched junction bases numbered 3, after V lost 5 bases and J lost 5 bases. The CDR3 region is CASSVTSGRVDTQYF. Written as DNA, the CDR3 is TGTGCCAGCAGTGTGACTAGCGGGAGGGTAGATACGCAGTATTTT.

A few counts support this clonotype. The rearrangement joins TRBV5-5 to TRBJ2-5; D is possibly TRBD1 (5 bases). The CDR3 totals 15 residues. Germline values: CDR1 SGHKS, CDR2 YYEKEE (reference sequence). The V end was cut by 0 bases, the J end by 4 bases, with 13 bases between. CDR3 in amino acids: CASSLGQGLGETQYF. The CDR3 DNA follows: TGTGCCAGCAGCTTGGGGCAGGGTCTGGGAGAGACCCAGTACTTC. Based on the CDR3 plus reference TRBV5-5 and TRBJ2-5, the full variable domain is DAGVTQSPTHLIKTRGQQVTLRCSPISGHKSVSWYQQVLGQGPQFIFQYYEKEERGRGNFPDRFSARQFPNYSSELNVNALLLGDSALYLCASSLGQGLGETQYFGPGTRLLVL.

The chain couples TRBV5-6 to TRBJ2-5, with D possibly being TRBD2 (6 bases). Trimming removed 1 base at V and 5 bases at J, with 15 bases between. Per the germline V gene, CDR1 is SGHDT and CDR2 is YYEEEE. The CDR3 totals 15 residues. CDR3 DNA: TGTGCCAGCAGCTTGCCGGGGGTAGTTCGGGAGACCCAGTACTTC. The encoded protein is CASSLPGVVRETQYF.

This clonotype was observed at least ten times. The rearrangement links TRBV12-3 or TRBV12-4 to TRBJ2-2, with unresolved D. The CDR3 totals 15 residues. Trimming removed 0 bases from V and 2 bases from J, with 7 bases in between. The CDR3 region has the DNA TGTGCCAGCAGTTTAGCGGGGTCAAACACCGGGGAGCTGTTTTTT. As protein: CASSLAGSNTGELFF.

The gene calls are TRBV20-1 and TRBJ2-7, with 13 bases aligning to TRBD2. This CDR3 comprises 12 residues. Germline V gene sequence: CDR1 DFQATT, CDR2 SNEGSKA (reference sequence). The ends lost 7 bases at V and 5 bases at J; junction bases unmatched: 2. DNA of the CDR3: TGCAGTGGGACTAGCGGGAGCGACGAGCAGTACTTC. This translates into CSGTSGSDEQYF.

This clonotype appeared a few times. This chain connects TRBV12-3 or TRBV12-4 to TRBJ2-1; TRBD2 matches 7 bases. The CDR3 has 13 residues. V gave up 7 bases and J gave up 11 bases; unmatched junction bases: 11. The CDR3 sequence: CASNRGRASKQFF. DNA of the CDR3: TGTGCCAGCAACCGTGGGAGGGCCAGCAAGCAGTTCTTC.

The chain is built from TRBV7-9 and TRBJ2-2, with D possibly TRBD2 on 5 matching bases. This CDR3 is 15 amino acids long. The V gene lost 1 base and the J gene lost 4 bases, with 10 bases spanning the gap. Germline V gives CDR1 SEHNR, CDR2 FQNEAQ (reference sequence). The CDR3 region is CASSLGRGITGELFF. The DNA for the CDR3 is TGTGCCAGCAGCTTAGGACGAGGGATCACCGGGGAGCTGTTTTTT.

The rearrangement links TRBV7-9 to TRBJ2-3; unclear D gene. The CDR3 is 11 amino acids. Germline V gene sequence: CDR1 SEHNR, CDR2 FQNEAQ (reference sequence). Deletions cut 6 bases from V and 6 bases from J, with 7 bases between. CDR3 sequence: CASRPGDTQYF. The CDR3 coding sequence is TGTGCCAGCAGACCCGGGGATACGCAGTATTTT.

The chain links TRBV5-6 to TRBJ2-7, with a tentative D call TRBD1 (5 bases). The CDR3 sequence is 13 residues long. Trimming removed 7 bases at V and 1 base at J, with 12 bases between. Germline values: CDR1 SGHDT, CDR2 YYEEEE. The CDR3 is CASSNRISYEQYF. The CDR3 nucleotides are TGTGCCAGCTCGAACAGGATTTCCTACGAGCAGTACTTC.

The gene calls are TRBV7-2 and TRBJ2-2; the match to TRBD1 covers 7 bases. V lost 0 bases to trimming and J lost 7 bases; unmatched junction nucleotides: 5. This CDR3 is built from 15 residues. CDR1 SGHTA and CDR2 FQGNSA come from the germline V gene. CDR3 sequence reads: CASSLATGNGGELFF. The DNA of the CDR3 is TGTGCCAGCAGCTTAGCGACAGGGAATGGCGGGGAGCTGTTTTTT. Combining the CDR3 with reference TRBV7-2 and TRBJ2-2 gives the whole variable domain GAGVSQSPSNKVTEKGKDVELRCDPISGHTALYWYRQSLGQGLEFLIYFQGNSAPDKSGLPSDRFSAERTGGSVSTLTIQRTQQEDSAVYLCASSLATGNGGELFFGEGSRLTVL.

Only a few counts were recorded for this clonotype. V and J are TRBV15 and TRBJ2-1; D is ambiguous. CDR1 is LNHNV and CDR2 is YYDKDF in the germline V gene (reference sequence). V gave up 7 bases and J gave up 0 bases, with 7 bases separating them. The CDR3 loop spans 13 amino acids. The CDR3 protein is CATKGVSYNEQFF. CDR3 in DNA: TGTGCCACCAAAGGAGTCTCCTACAATGAGCAGTTCTTC.

For this clonotype: A much larger clone differs from this one at a single base, so this may be a read error. The chain links TRBV7-9 to TRBJ2-5; D is uncertain. This CDR3 is 12 amino acids long. Per the germline V gene, CDR1 is SEHNR and CDR2 is FQNEAQ (reference sequence). As DNA, the CDR3 is TGTGCCAGCAGCTCCGACCGAGAGGCCCAGTACTTC. Translated: CASSSDREAQYF.

The chain carries TRBV4-2 and TRBJ1-1; D is unclear. The CDR3 has 20 amino acids. The germline V gene encodes CDR1 LGHNA and CDR2 YNFKEQ. Trimming stripped 0 bases from V and 1 base from J, with 24 bases between. CDR3: CASSQDLGRVVAAGNTEAFF. The DNA for the CDR3 is TGTGCCAGCAGCCAAGATCTAGGGCGGGTCGTCGCGGCGGGGAACACTGAAGCTTTCTTT.

The table lists this clonotype with many counts. The J gene is TRBJ2-1, the V gene TRBV9, with D unclear. This CDR3 is built from 12 residues. Germline V CDR1 and CDR2: SGDLS, YYNGEE. Trimming left V 2 bases short and J 5 bases short, with 5 bases between. The CDR3: CASSVSHNEQFF. The CDR3 DNA is TGTGCCAGCAGCGTTTCCCACAATGAGCAGTTCTTC.

This clonotype has more than one count but fewer than ten. The junction departs from germline at one end; a sequencing error may be responsible. The V and J genes are TRBV6-1 and TRBJ1-2; 8 nucleotides line up with TRBD1. The CDR3 consists of 13 residues. Germline V gene sequence: CDR1 MNHNS, CDR2 SASEGT. The CDR3 sequence is CASSEARGQGAHF. The CDR3 DNA reads TGTGCCAGCAGTGAAGCGCGGGGCCAGGGGGCTCATTTC.

This clonotype was counted ten times or more. J is TRBJ2-3 and V is TRBV5-1; no clear D. Germline values: CDR1 SGHRS, CDR2 YFSETQ. This CDR3 has 14 amino acids. V shed 4 bases and J shed 0 bases, with 9 bases lying between them. The CDR3 region has the DNA TGCGCCAGCAGCCCTCTAGGCAGCACAGATACGCAGTATTTT. Its translation: CASSPLGSTDTQYF.